The entry that follows covers one TCR beta chain sequence. The sample belongs to a study of blood T cell repertoires in COVID-19. About the study: COVID-19 samples collected from the United States, Italy and Spain covered acute and convalescent phases. T cells, B-cell-depleted T cells, or PBMCs provided the cDNA or gDNA that served as material.

Sequenced by immunoSEQ multiplex PCR; TCRdb stores in-frame clones only, minus some. The profile shows fewer than 350,000 clones, about 86% of them singletons. Sequencing was performed on peripheral blood. The receptor comes from a woman aged 60-70 years with active or convalescent COVID-19.

CDR3 amino acids: CASSEAEGSGQPQHF. CDR3 bases: TGTGCCAGCAGTGAAGCGGAGGGTAGCGGTCAGCCCCAGCATTTT. The chain uses TRBV2 and TRBJ1-5; the D is unclear. The V and J ends lost 0 bases and 6 bases respectively, with 12 bases between them. Germline lookup yields CDR1 SNHLY and CDR2 FYNNEI. The CDR3 contains 15 residues.